A single sample is the source of the 18 T cell receptor beta chains below, sequenced in a study of shared clonotypes between healthy human individuals. Assay used: immunoSEQ multiplex PCR; TCRdb lists only in-frame clones, some missing. The table includes around 940,000 clones, over 75% detected once. What was sequenced was memory CD4+ T cells sorted from blood. Subset denoted: CD45RA-negative fraction. These receptors were collected from a man younger than 30 in good health.

V usage is TRBV27 and J usage is TRBJ1-2; possible D gene TRBD1, 6 bases. The CDR3 sequence is 18 residues long. Looked up from germline, CDR1 is MNHEY and CDR2 is SMNVEV (reference sequence). Deletions cut 2 bases from V and 3 bases from J, with 22 bases between. CDR3 DNA sequence: TGTGCCAGCAGTTTACCCCCCTCGGGACACAACGTGGACTATGGCTACACCTTC. Its protein product is CASSLPPSGHNVDYGYTF.

The chain uses TRBV19 and TRBJ1-2; TRBD1 matches at 7 bases. V shed 5 bases, J shed 6 bases, and the junction held 3 bases outside the gene matches. Germline CDR1 reads LNHDA; CDR2 reads SQIVND (reference sequence). The CDR3 totals 12 residues. The CDR3 reads CASSRQGHGYTF. CDR3 DNA sequence: TGTGCCAGTAGTCGACAGGGACATGGCTACACCTTC.

The V gene is TRBV14, the J gene TRBJ1-3, with D uncertain. The CDR3 loop spans 12 amino acids. Germline loops: CDR1 SGHDN, CDR2 FVKESK. With 5 bases removed from V and 2 bases from J, the gap between germline ends came to 4 bases. CDR3 in DNA: TGTGCCAGCAGCGAACCTGGAAACACCATATATTTT. Protein sequence: CASSEPGNTIYF. The full variable domain, with the rest looked up from reference TRBV14 and TRBJ1-3, is EAGVTQFPSHSVIEKGQTVTLRCDPISGHDNLYWYRRVMGKEIKFLLHFVKESKQDESGMPNNRFLAERTGGTYSTLKVQPAELEDSGVYFCASSEPGNTIYFGEGSWLTVV.

This clone has only a few counts. V gene TRBV4-2 combines with J gene TRBJ1-3; no reliable D call. There are 15 residues in the CDR3. CDR1 and CDR2 from the germline V gene are LGHNA and YNFKEQ. The V end was cut by 4 bases, the J end by 0 bases, with 10 bases between. For the CDR3, the DNA is TGTGCCAGCAGCCCGCAGCACGTCTCTGGAAACACCATATATTTT. Translation: CASSPQHVSGNTIYF.

The chain is built from TRBV28 and TRBJ1-5; possible D gene TRBD1, 5 bases. The V end was cut by 4 bases, the J end by 1 base, with 23 bases between. CDR1 and CDR2 (germline): MDHEN, SYDVKM. The CDR3 contains 19 residues. CDR3 nucleotide sequence: TGTGCCAGCAGTTCCCGAACCCCGGGGCAGGGCAAGAGCAATCAGCCCCAGCATTTT. Its protein is CASSSRTPGQGKSNQPQHF.

Comments on this clone: Mismatch with germline at one junction end may stem from a read error. The same CDR3 also results from other DNA sequences found in this sample. V gene TRBV27 combines with J gene TRBJ2-7; 7 bases agree with TRBD2. This CDR3 is 13 amino acids long. Germline lookup yields CDR1 MNHEY and CDR2 SMNVEV (reference sequence). The CDR3, as DNA: TGCGCCAGCAGCTTCCCGGGAGCGGGAGAGCAGTACTTC. Its protein product is CASSFPGAGEQYF.

The chain employs TRBV4-3 and TRBJ1-6; D unclear. Germline V gene sequence: CDR1 LGHNA, CDR2 YSLEER. CDR3 length: 15 amino acids. The V and J ends lost 3 bases and 5 bases respectively, with 11 bases between them. CDR3 sequence (DNA): TGCGCCAGCAGCCAGGACGGCACAGATAATTCACCCCTCCACTTT. It yields the protein CASSQDGTDNSPLHF.

This chain uses TRBV7-2 with TRBJ2-7; 9 positions agree with TRBD2. Germline V gives CDR1 SGHTA, CDR2 FQGNSA. Losses at the gene ends were 6 bases for V and 2 bases for J; bases not matched to a gene: 11. This CDR3 contains 16 residues. The CDR3 reads CASSQSSGRVPYEQYF. In DNA form, the CDR3 reads TGTGCCAGCAGTCAGAGTAGCGGGAGAGTCCCCTACGAGCAGTACTTC.

The V call is TRBV7-6, the J call TRBJ2-1, with D perhaps TRBD1 or TRBD2 (5 bases each). V dropped 5 bases and J dropped 7 bases, with 6 bases sitting between them. The CDR3 covers 11 residues. Germline V gene lookup returns CDR1 SGHVS and CDR2 FNYEAQ. The CDR3: CASSGGNEQFF. The CDR3 DNA reads as TGTGCCAGCAGCGGGGGAAATGAGCAGTTCTTC.

The chain links TRBV5-1 to TRBJ2-1, with 10 bases fitting TRBD2. V was clipped by 1 base and J by 12 bases; unmatched bases: 10. Germline CDR1 reads SGHRS; CDR2 reads YFSETQ. The CDR3 covers 15 residues. For the CDR3, the DNA is TGCGCCAGCAGCTTGTTGGCTAGCGGGAGTATAGGGCAGTTCTTC. Translating it yields CASSLLASGSIGQFF.

Note on this clone: In the same sample, other DNA sequences code for this CDR3. V and J are TRBV11-2 and TRBJ2-7; D is unclear. Germline V gene sequence: CDR1 SGHAT, CDR2 FQNNGV. This CDR3 contains 13 residues. Trimming took off 1 base at V and 4 bases at J, with 8 bases between the two ends. CDR3 sequence reads: CASSLGSLYEQYF. The CDR3 region has the DNA TGTGCCAGCAGCTTAGGGAGTTTGTACGAGCAGTACTTC.

This chain connects TRBV5-1 to TRBJ2-1; D might be TRBD1 (5 bases). Germline CDR1 and CDR2: SGHRS and YFSETQ. Trimming removed 2 bases at V and 12 bases at J, with 12 bases between. The CDR3 totals 12 residues. The chain's CDR3 is CASSLDSLAQFF. CDR3 in DNA: TGCGCCAGCAGCTTAGACAGTTTGGCGCAGTTCTTC.

With respect to this clone: Other DNA sequences in this sample translate to the same CDR3. The rearrangement joins TRBV19 to TRBJ1-1, with 7 bases fitting TRBD1. The J segment lost 4 bases and the V segment lost 5 bases, leaving 4 bases of the junction unmatched. The CDR3 contains 13 residues. Germline V lookup: CDR1 LNHDA, CDR2 SQIVND (reference sequence). CDR3 DNA sequence: TGTGCCAGTAGTCTGACAGGGTCCACTGAAGCTTTCTTT. Its protein product is CASSLTGSTEAFF.

Comments on this clone: A clone one base away is much larger, so this may be a read error. V gene TRBV15 combines with J gene TRBJ1-5, with D uncertain. Germline V lookup: CDR1 LNHNV, CDR2 YYDKDF (reference sequence). The CDR3 loop spans 12 amino acids. V was trimmed by 0 bases and J by 6 bases, leaving 3 bases between them. CDR3 in DNA: TGTGCCACCAGCAGAGATCGTCAGCCCCAGCATTTT. Translation gives CATSRDRQPQHF.

The sample holds one count of this clone. The chain has TRBV5-4 and TRBJ2-7, with TRBD1 matching 7 bases. Trimming at V came to 5 bases and at J to 0 bases, leaving 5 bases not matched to a gene. The CDR3 runs 14 residues. Germline CDR1 reads SGHNT; CDR2 reads YYREEE (reference sequence). The CDR3 nucleotides read TGTGCCAGCAGTCGACAGGGAAGCTCCTACGAGCAGTACTTC. Translating gives CASSRQGSSYEQYF.

The V and J genes are TRBV5-4 and TRBJ2-1; 11 bases are shared with TRBD2. In germline, CDR1 is SGHNT, CDR2 YYREEE (reference sequence). V was clipped by 2 bases and J by 3 bases; unmatched bases: 10. This CDR3 region has 18 residues. CDR3 DNA sequence: TGTGCCAGCAGCTTTAGACTAGCGGGGACAGTATTCTACAATGAGCAGTTCTTC. Protein sequence: CASSFRLAGTVFYNEQFF.

This chain joins TRBV10-3 and TRBJ2-5; either TRBD1 or TRBD2 may fit D (6 bases each). The J call is in doubt because the DNA end fits TRBJ2-7 better. This CDR3 is 16 amino acids long. Germline loops: CDR1 ENHRY, CDR2 SYGVKD. The CDR3 region is CAISDVGGSSSYEQYF. In nucleotides, the CDR3 is TGTGCCATCAGTGATGTAGGGGGGAGTAGCTCCTACGAGCAGTACTTC.

This clone occurred a few times. The chain has TRBV10-3 and TRBJ1-2; D is undetermined. Germline values: CDR1 ENHRY, CDR2 SYGVKD. There are 13 residues in the CDR3. Trimming pared 0 bases from V and 13 bases from J, leaving 15 bases between. CDR3 amino acids: CAISESGDGPGTF. CDR3 coding DNA: TGTGCCATCAGTGAGTCTGGCGACGGCCCGGGCACCTTC.